Shown below are 26 T cell receptor beta chains from a single sample sequenced in a study of Graves' ophthalmopathy and Graves' hyperthyroidism. Amplified material comprised TCR beta CDR3 regions derived from RNA transcripts. A first-round RT-PCR used HTBI primers, followed by a second-round multiplex PCR. A single record per CDR3 protein comes from TCRdb applying MiXCR to the multiplex PCR reads. The top ten clones hold approximately 7% of a sample with hundreds of thousands of distinct CDR3 sequences, about 24% of them seen once. Sequenced material: peripheral blood. These receptors all stem from a woman under 30 with stable Graves' hyperthyroidism. Some clones in this sample may be carry-over from other donors' samples.

This clonotype was detected once. This may be a read error: a much more frequent sequence differs by one nucleotide. The chain combines TRBV29-1 with TRBJ2-5; possibly TRBD1 for D (5 bases). Germline values: CDR1 SQVTM, CDR2 ANQGSEA. V was trimmed by 1 base and J by 8 bases, leaving 17 bases between them. This CDR3 comprises 14 residues. CDR3 sequence: CSVEVVQVKSTQYF. In DNA, the CDR3 is TGCAGCGTTGAAGTTGTACAGGTGAAGAGTACCCAGTACTTC.

This clonotype has a handful of counts. The chain links TRBV4-1 to TRBJ2-7; TRBD1 agrees at 8 bases. Germline assignment: CDR1 MGHRA and CDR2 YSYEKL. J lost 4 bases, V lost 3 bases, and 5 bases had no gene match. This CDR3 is built from 14 residues. The CDR3 is CASSQARTGYEQYF. The CDR3 nucleotides are TGCGCCAGCAGCCAGGCCCGGACAGGGTACGAGCAGTACTTC.

This clonotype came up many times. This sequence joins TRBV7-2 and TRBJ2-4; a weak D match, TRBD2 (5 bases). The V and J ends lost 5 bases and 0 bases respectively, with 11 bases between them. The CDR3 loop spans 15 amino acids. Germline CDR1 reads SGHTA; CDR2 reads FQGNSA. This CDR3 reads CASSTSGLAKNIQYF. The DNA of the CDR3 is TGTGCCAGCAGCACAAGCGGATTAGCCAAAAACATTCAGTACTTC.

At least ten counts were recorded for this clonotype. CDR3 amino acids: CSAFQGARDTEAFF. The CDR3 DNA is TGCAGTGCTTTTCAGGGGGCGCGGGACACTGAAGCTTTCTTT. The chain combines TRBV20-1 with TRBJ1-1; 8 bases align to TRBD1. This CDR3 region has 14 residues. Trimming cost V 5 bases and J 3 bases; bases outside gene matches: 8. Germline V lookup: CDR1 DFQATT, CDR2 SNEGSKA (reference sequence).

There are many counts of this clonotype. The chain is built from TRBV20-1 and TRBJ2-7; tentatively, D is TRBD1 (5 bases). CDR3 length: 12 residues. V lost 5 bases and J lost 6, with 14 bases in between. Germline V gives CDR1 DFQATT, CDR2 SNEGSKA (reference sequence). The CDR3 sequence is CSAFAGRGEQYF. The CDR3 DNA sequence: TGCAGTGCTTTTGCAGGAAGGGGCGAGCAGTACTTC.

This rearrangement joins TRBV3-1 to TRBJ2-2; 10 nucleotides align to TRBD1. With 4 bases clipped from V and 5 bases from J, the junction kept 4 bases outside the gene matches. The length of the CDR3 is 15 residues. Germline loops: CDR1 LGHDT, CDR2 YNNKEL (reference sequence). The CDR3 DNA reads as TGTGCCAGCAGCCCCGGGACAGGGGTTACCGGGGAGCTGTTTTTT. Translated: CASSPGTGVTGELFF. The variable domain in full, completed from reference TRBV3-1 and TRBJ2-2, reads DTAVSQTPKYLVTQMGNDKSIKCEQNLGHDTMYWYKQDSKKFLKIMFSYNNKELIINETVPNRFSPKSPDKAHLNLHINSLELGDSAVYFCASSPGTGVTGELFFGEGSRLTVL.

This clonotype came up many times. The genes are TRBV30 and TRBJ1-1; D uncertain. Trimming stripped 0 bases from V and 0 bases from J, with 5 bases between. CDR3 length: 13 amino acids. The germline V gene has CDR1 GTSNPN and CDR2 SVGIG (reference sequence). The CDR3 DNA is TGTGCCTGGAGTGTAAACCTGAACACTGAAGCTTTCTTT. Amino acids: CAWSVNLNTEAFF.

The chain combines TRBV28 with TRBJ1-1, with 7 bases matching TRBD1. Germline assignment: CDR1 MDHEN and CDR2 SYDVKM. V lost 3 bases to trimming and J lost 5 bases; unmatched junction nucleotides: 12. This CDR3 spans 16 amino acids. CDR3 residues: CASSFDKLARGTEAFF. The CDR3 nucleotides are TGTGCCAGCAGTTTCGATAAGTTGGCCAGGGGGACTGAAGCTTTCTTT. The full variable domain, its missing parts supplied by reference TRBV28 and TRBJ1-1, is DVKVTQSSRYLVKRTGEKVFLECVQDMDHENMFWYRQDPGLGLRLIYFSYDVKMKEKGDIPEGYSVSREKKERFSLILESASTNQTSMYLCASSFDKLARGTEAFFGQGTRLTVV.

Comment on this clonotype: A single base separates this from a much larger clone, so it may be a read error. V is TRBV12-5 and J is TRBJ2-6; 9 bases align to TRBD1. Germline V CDR1 and CDR2: LGHNT, FRNRAP. CDR3 length: 19 amino acids. CDR3 in DNA: TGTGCTAGTGGTTTGGTACATACAGGGGGCTTGTCTGGGGCCAACGTCCTGGCTTTC. Its translation: CASGLVHTGGLSGANVLAF.

A remark on this clonotype: A clone one base away is much larger, so this may be a read error. The rearrangement uses TRBV27 and TRBJ2-2; possibly TRBD1 for D (5 bases). V lost 4 bases, J lost 6 bases, and 12 bases lay in between. Germline V lookup: CDR1 MNHEY, CDR2 SMNVEV (reference sequence). CDR3 length equals 14 residues. DNA of the CDR3: TGTGCCAGCAGTTCGTACGAAGGGGCCGGGGAGCTGTTTTTT. It specifies CASSSYEGAGELFF.

The sample holds many counts of this clonotype. V gene TRBV28 combines with J gene TRBJ2-5, with D tentatively TRBD1 (6 bases). The CDR3 is 14 residues long. V was pared by 6 bases and J by 9 bases, with 20 bases between. Germline V gene lookup returns CDR1 MDHEN and CDR2 SYDVKM. The CDR3 is CASSRTGQPGSQYF. The CDR3 region has the DNA TGTGCCAGCAGCAGAACCGGACAGCCCGGGTCCCAGTACTTC.

This clonotype came up once. The chain has TRBV12-3 or TRBV12-4 and TRBJ2-2; 10 bases map to TRBD2. The CDR3 spans 17 residues. V was pared by 1 base and J by 6 bases, with 8 bases of the junction left unmatched. CDR3 amino acids: CASSLGPSGGLSGELFF. For the CDR3, the DNA is TGTGCCAGCAGTTTAGGGCCTAGCGGGGGATTGTCCGGGGAGCTGTTTTTT.

This clonotype occurred a few times. The chain couples TRBV4-1 to TRBJ1-5; D gene ambiguous. The CDR3 length is 15 residues. Germline CDR1 and CDR2: MGHRA and YSYEKL. V was cut by 0 bases and J by 4 bases, with 10 bases left in between. The CDR3 DNA is TGCGCCAGCAGCCAAGATTTCCGGAAGAATCAGCCCCAGCATTTT. It specifies CASSQDFRKNQPQHF.

This clonotype was detected many times. The chain recombines TRBV5-1 with TRBJ1-1; 7 bases align to TRBD1. The CDR3 extends over 16 amino acids. In germline, CDR1 is SGHRS, CDR2 YFSETQ. With V trimmed by 3 bases and J by 4 bases, 12 bases remained unmatched. CDR3 sequence (DNA): TGCGCCAGCAGCTCCACACAGGGGAACGGAAGCACTGAAGCTTTCTTT. The encoded protein is CASSSTQGNGSTEAFF.

Ten or more counts support this clonotype. The DNA for the CDR3 is TGTGCCAGTAGGACCGTATTGGGGCCCCAGCATTTT. Protein sequence: CASRTVLGPQHF. J is TRBJ1-5 and V is TRBV2, with D unresolved. Trimming removed 9 bases at V and 9 bases at J, with 15 bases between. This CDR3 is 12 amino acids long. Germline V gene lookup returns CDR1 SNHLY and CDR2 FYNNEI.

J is TRBJ1-5 and V is TRBV6-4; 7 nucleotides line up with TRBD1. This CDR3 is built from 17 residues. V lost 7 bases to trimming and J lost 5 bases; unmatched junction nucleotides: 17. The V gene's germline CDR1 is MRHNA and CDR2 SNTAGT. CDR3 sequence reads: CASIASTGQIGDQPQHF. In nucleotides, the CDR3 is TGTGCCAGCATCGCCTCGACAGGGCAAATCGGCGATCAGCCCCAGCATTTT.

The sample holds a few counts of this clonotype. The V and J genes are TRBV15 and TRBJ2-7, with D uncertain. V was shortened by 3 bases and J by 3 bases, with 6 bases between the two germline ends. Per the germline V gene, CDR1 is LNHNV and CDR2 is YYDKDF (reference sequence). This CDR3 comprises 12 residues. CDR3 coding DNA: TGTGCCACCAGCAGGGATAACTACGAGCAGTACTTC. It encodes CATSRDNYEQYF.

This clonotype showed up many times. The CDR3 DNA is TGTGCCAGTAGTATAGGGGCCAGGGTTCGAGGCGAGCAGTACTTC. Its translation: CASSIGARVRGEQYF. The V gene is TRBV19, the J gene TRBJ2-7; D is possibly TRBD1 (5 bases). The V gene's germline CDR1 is LNHDA and CDR2 SQIVND (reference sequence). Deletions cut 1 base from V and 6 bases from J, with 16 bases between. The length of the CDR3 is 15 residues.

CDR3 nucleotides: TGTGCCAGCAGGGGACAGGGAGGTCAACAGCCCCAGCATTTT. The encoded protein is CASRGQGGQQPQHF. The chain carries TRBV12-3 or TRBV12-4 and TRBJ1-5; 9 bases are a match to TRBD1. V lost 6 bases and J lost 7; bases outside the gene matches: 7. This CDR3 has 14 residues.

This clonotype has at least ten counts. The genes are TRBV6-1 and TRBJ1-1, with a tentative D call TRBD1 (6 bases). The V end was cut by 3 bases, the J end by 6 bases, with 14 bases between. The CDR3 is 14 amino acids. The germline CDR1 and CDR2 sequences are MNHNS and SASEGT. The CDR3 region has the DNA TGTGCCAGCAGTGAGTGGGGGCGCAGTTCTGAAGCTTTCTTT. This translates into CASSEWGRSSEAFF.

V and J are TRBV3-1 and TRBJ2-4; no definite D call. This CDR3 contains 16 residues. Germline loops: CDR1 LGHDT, CDR2 YNNKEL (reference sequence). V lost 5 bases to trimming and J lost 0 bases, with 14 bases between them. As DNA, the CDR3 is TGTGCCAGCAGCTACTACACCAATTTAGCCAAAAACATTCAGTACTTC. Its protein is CASSYYTNLAKNIQYF.

This clonotype showed up just a few times. A clone one base away is much larger, so this may be a read error. V and J are TRBV27 and TRBJ2-7; TRBD1 agrees at 7 bases. Trimming removed 5 bases from V and 3 bases from J; junction bases left unmatched: 7. Germline CDR1 MNHEY, CDR2 SMNVEV (reference sequence). This CDR3 has 14 residues. The CDR3 DNA sequence: TGTGCCAGCAGTCCCCTGGACAGGAACTACGAGCAGTACTTC. This translates into CASSPLDRNYEQYF.

Remarks on this clonotype: A read error is likely, as this CDR3 ends without the conserved phenylalanine or tryptophan. The chain employs TRBV28 and TRBJ1-6, with 11 nucleotides matching TRBD1. V was pared by 4 bases and J by 8 bases, with 4 bases of the junction left unmatched. The CDR3 sequence is 15 residues long. Germline V CDR1 and CDR2: MDHEN, SYDVKM. CDR3 DNA sequence: TGTGCCAGCAGTTGGGACAGGGGGGAATATTCACCCCTCCACTCC. Residues: CASSWDRGEYSPLHS.

This clonotype was observed many times. This chain uses TRBV28 with TRBJ2-7, with 10 bases fitting TRBD2. Germline values: CDR1 MDHEN, CDR2 SYDVKM. The CDR3 consists of 13 residues. V was clipped by 6 bases and J by 4 bases; unmatched bases: 3. In nucleotides, the CDR3 is TGTGCCAGCAGACTAGCGGGATCTTACGAGCAGTACTTC. Translated, it gives CASRLAGSYEQYF.

The chain couples TRBV6-1 to TRBJ2-4, with D perhaps matching TRBD2 (6 bases). V was trimmed by 9 bases and J by 0 bases, leaving 12 bases between them. From germline, CDR1 is MNHNS and CDR2 SASEGT. The CDR3 extends over 14 amino acids. The CDR3 bases are TGTGCCAGTAAACCGGGACTAGCCAAAAACATTCAGTACTTC. It encodes CASKPGLAKNIQYF.

This clonotype was counted many times. The rearrangement links TRBV30 to TRBJ2-7; D might be TRBD2 (6 bases). The CDR3 runs to 16 residues. Germline-derived CDR1 and CDR2 are GTSNPN and SVGIG (reference sequence). The ends were cut back, 3 bases at V and 7 bases at J, with 25 bases in the middle. Here the CDR3 DNA reads TGTGCCTGGAGCCGCCCTCGGGAGACGATTTGGGAGGAGCAGTACTTC. Protein: CAWSRPRETIWEEQYF.